This entry describes one T cell receptor (beta chain). What it recognizes is unknown. Investigators reverse transcribed all isolated RNA, so they sequenced expressed TCRB transcripts. TCRdb's copy holds only in-frame clones and misses some; the assay was immunoSEQ multiplex PCR. Among roughly 300,000 clones listed, about 13% were seen once. The sample belongs to a study of beta chain features in type 1 diabetes. Regarding the study as a whole: In all four CD4+ subsets, TCRB CDR3 length was significantly, moderately reduced in type 1 diabetes.

Trimming removed 4 bases from V and 1 base from J, with 14 bases in between. Germline V gives CDR1 MDHEN, CDR2 SYDVKM. The CDR3 contains 15 residues. The sequence was obtained from a man aged 25-45 years with type 1 diabetes. V gene TRBV28 combines with J gene TRBJ2-7; the D gene is possibly TRBD1 (6 bases). Sequenced: naive CD4+ T cells from blood. CDR3 bases: TGTGCCAGCAGTTCCGGGGCAGGGGCGTCCTACGAGCAGTACTTC. As protein: CASSSGAGASYEQYF.